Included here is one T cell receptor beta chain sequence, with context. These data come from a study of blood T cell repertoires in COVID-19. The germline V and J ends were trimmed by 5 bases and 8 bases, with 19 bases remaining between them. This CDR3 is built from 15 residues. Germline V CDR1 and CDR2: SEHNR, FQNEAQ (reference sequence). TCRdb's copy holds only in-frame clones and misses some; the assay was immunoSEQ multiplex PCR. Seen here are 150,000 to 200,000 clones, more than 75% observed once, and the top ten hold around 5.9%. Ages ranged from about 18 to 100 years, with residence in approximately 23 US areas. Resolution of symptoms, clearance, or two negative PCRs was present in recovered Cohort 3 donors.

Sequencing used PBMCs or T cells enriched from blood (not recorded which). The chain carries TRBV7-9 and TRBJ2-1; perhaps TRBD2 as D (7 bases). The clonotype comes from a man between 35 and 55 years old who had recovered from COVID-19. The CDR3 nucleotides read TGTGCCAGCAGCCCCCGGGGGGCTGATTGGGATGAGCAGTTCTTC. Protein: CASSPRGADWDEQFF. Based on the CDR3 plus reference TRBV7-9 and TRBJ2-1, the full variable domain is DTGVSQNPRHKITKRGQNVTFRCDPISEHNRLYWYRQTLGQGPEFLTYFQNEAQLEKSRLLSDRFSAERPKGSFSTLEIQRTEQGDSAMYLCASSPRGADWDEQFFGPGTRLTVL.